The rows below give T cell receptor beta chains drawn from one sample of a study of blood T cells in healthy people across ages. TCRdb called the 5' RACE reads again in MiXCR, with one record for every CDR3 protein. The table lists roughly 2 million distinct CDR3 sequences, less than 50% of them singletons, with less than 2.5% in the top ten. Sequenced sample: blood. The origin of the receptors is a woman aged 40 to 55 in good health. The CDR3 runs from the conserved cysteine through the conserved F or W. Each record gives: J gene, clone size, V gene, D gene, CDR3 DNA, CDR3 protein. D genes are given only for firm matches. Only some rows state a clone size, as once, few, many or a class for expanded clones.

TRBJ2-6 . TRBV10-3 . TGTGCCATCACCGTATACCTGACAGGCTCCGTTGGGGCCAACGTCCTGACTTTC CAITVYLTGSVGANVLTF
TRBJ1-1 . TRBV12-3/TRBV12-4 . TGTGCCAGCAGTTTAGGGGTCCTTGAAGCTTTCTTT CASSLGVLEAFF
TRBJ1-2 few TRBV7-2 TRBD1 TGTGCCAGCAGCTTAGCGGGACAGGGGGTAGATGGCTACACCTTC CASSLAGQGVDGYTF
TRBJ1-2 . TRBV9 . TGTGCCAGCAGCGTTGGAGGGGGTTATACTAACTATGGCTACACCTTC CASSVGGGYTNYGYTF
TRBJ2-7 . TRBV4-3 . TGCGCCAGCAGCCAAGAAGTTGTGACGGTCGCCTACGAGCAGTACTTC CASSQEVVTVAYEQYF
TRBJ2-3 . TRBV5-1 . TGCGCCAGCAGGCCGGGACCGAGTATCACAGATACGCAGTATTTT CASRPGPSITDTQYF
TRBJ2-3 . TRBV11-3 . TGTGCCAGCAGCCAACATACACCAGGGTCAGATACGCTGTATTTT CASSQHTPGSDTLYF
TRBJ1-2 . TRBV4-3 . TGCGCCAGCAGCCAAGAGCAAAGAGGTGGCTACACCTTC CASSQEQRGGYTF
TRBJ1-4 . TRBV4-2 TRBD1 TGTGCCAGCAGCCAAGAGCCGGGGGACAGGGGAGATGAAAAACTGTTTTTT CASSQEPGDRGDEKLFF
TRBJ2-3 . TRBV20-1 TRBD1 TGCAGTGCGAGACGGGACAGGGGCTCCTTGAATCGCCCAGATACGCAGTATTTT CSARRDRGSLNRPDTQYF
TRBJ2-1 . TRBV11-2 TRBD2 TGTGCCAGCAGCTTATCATTACTAGCGGGGGGGCCATCCTACAATGAGCAGTTCTTC CASSLSLLAGGPSYNEQFF
TRBJ2-5 . TRBV5-1 . TGCGCCAGCAGCACAGCAAATTACCGTCAAGAGACCCAGTACTTC CASSTANYRQETQYF
TRBJ2-3 few TRBV7-9 . TGTGCCAGCAGTCAATCTAGCGCCTATACGCAGTATTTT CASSQSSAYTQYF
TRBJ2-7 few TRBV20-1 TRBD2 TGCAGTGCCGATCGGACTAGCGGGTCCTACGAGCAGTACTTC CSADRTSGSYEQYF
TRBJ2-1 . TRBV7-2 . TGTGCCAGCAGCCTCTCCATAGGGACCTATGAGCAGTTCTTC CASSLSIGTYEQFF
TRBJ2-3 few TRBV25-1 . TGTGCCAGCCAGACAGGTAGCACAGATACGCAGTATTTT CASQTGSTDTQYF
TRBJ1-2 . TRBV5-1 TRBD1 TGCGCCAGCACGGTAGAGGGGGCAAGTTATGGCTACACCTTC CASTVEGASYGYTF
TRBJ1-5 . TRBV6-5 . TGTGCCAGCAAGGCAGGGGCCCTTGGTCAGCCCCAGCATTTT CASKAGALGQPQHF
TRBJ2-5 . TRBV5-1 TRBD2 TGCGCCAGCAGCTTGGAGGGGACTAGCCGGGGGGAGACCCAGTACTTC CASSLEGTSRGETQYF